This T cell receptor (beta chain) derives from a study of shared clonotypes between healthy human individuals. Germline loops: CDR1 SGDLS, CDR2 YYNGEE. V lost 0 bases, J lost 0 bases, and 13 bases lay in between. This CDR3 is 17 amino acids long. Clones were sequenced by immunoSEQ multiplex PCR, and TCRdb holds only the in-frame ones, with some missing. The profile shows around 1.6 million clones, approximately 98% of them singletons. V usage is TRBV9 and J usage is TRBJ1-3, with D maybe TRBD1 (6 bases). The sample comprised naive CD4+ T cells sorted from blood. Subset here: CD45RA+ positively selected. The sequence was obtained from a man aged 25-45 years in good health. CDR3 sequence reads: CASSVVGGPGSGNTIYF. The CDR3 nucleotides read TGTGCCAGCAGCGTAGTGGGGGGCCCTGGCTCTGGAAACACCATATATTTT. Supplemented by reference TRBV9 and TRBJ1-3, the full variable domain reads DSGVTQTPKHLITATGQRVTLRCSPRSGDLSVYWYQQSLDQGLQFLIQYYNGEERAKGNILERFSAQQFPDLHSELNLSSLELGDSALYFCASSVVGGPGSGNTIYFGEGSWLTVV.